This T cell receptor (beta chain) derives from a study of vaccination and CD4 T cells after COVID-19. Turning to the study itself: The convalescents, six males and four females, included two who were Hispanic. Study-wide results and caveats: Median approximately 90% of reactive clones detected in convalescent patients emerged only post-vaccination.

With respect to this clonotype: Its antigen is unidentified.

The CDR3 totals 15 residues. CDR1 is MGHRA, CDR2 YSYEKL, per germline. J was trimmed by 1 base and V by 2 bases; bases with no gene match: 3. The Oncomine TCR Beta short-read assay sequenced DNA from cultured CD4+ T cells. TCRdb re-called the PCR reads with MiXCR, one entry per CDR3 protein. The sample has about 11,000 distinct CDR3 sequences; approximately 83% are singletons. Sample treatment: roughly 10-day PBMC culture with coronavirus spike peptide pools or control peptides (ViraFEST assay). The sequenced sample consisted of CD4+ T cells from blood, cultured in vitro. The chain carries TRBV4-1 and TRBJ1-1; 8 nucleotides line up with TRBD1. This TCR was sampled from a human donor who had recovered from COVID-19. The CDR3 nucleotides read TGCGCCAGCAGCCAAATAGACAGGGGGAACACTGAAGCTTTCTTT. It yields the protein CASSQIDRGNTEAFF.